The sequence of this T cell receptor (beta chain) was determined in a study of blood T cell repertoires in COVID-19. In the study's own analysis: By means of reference gene primer amplification, nucleated cell counts were estimated. The method was immunoSEQ multiplex PCR; TCRdb's version includes in-frame clones alone and lacks a portion of them. V and J calls and clone size follow that table, whereas D and trimming were derived from the DNA. In the table there are more than 200,000 clones, around four fifths of which are singletons. The germline gives CDR1 SGHNT, CDR2 YYREEE (reference sequence). Trimming left V 0 bases short and J 2 bases short, with 11 bases between. The CDR3 length is 15 residues.

The sequencing sample was made of peripheral blood. The chain couples TRBV5-4 to TRBJ1-2; possible D gene TRBD1, 5 bases. The sequence came from a woman aged 80 or over with COVID-19, enrolled during active disease. The CDR3 region has the DNA TGTGCCAGCAGCTTGGGTCGGGGGTTGAACTATGGCTACACCTTC. Translating it yields CASSLGRGLNYGYTF.